One and the same sample provided the 17 T cell receptor beta chains below, sequenced in a study of PD-1 blockade in mismatch repair-deficient tumors. Profiled with immunoSEQ multiplex PCR; TCRdb holds only in-frame clones, not every one. The table lists around 120,000 clones, 88% of them singletons. Sequenced material: peripheral blood, taken approximately 70 weeks after starting pembrolizumab. The receptors shown here come from an adult with mismatch repair-deficient cancer.

This clone was seen once. CDR3 DNA: TGTGCCAGCAGTTTAATCAGTTATAGCAATCAGCCCCAGCATTTT. The encoded protein is CASSLISYSNQPQHF. V gene TRBV28 combines with J gene TRBJ1-5; D is uncertain. Germline V gives CDR1 MDHEN, CDR2 SYDVKM. V lost 2 bases, J lost 0 bases, and 8 bases lay in between. CDR3 length: 15 residues.

The chain recombines TRBV4-1 with TRBJ1-2; D is possibly TRBD1 (6 bases). Trimming removed 0 bases at V and 2 bases at J, with 16 bases between. The germline V gene has CDR1 MGHRA and CDR2 YSYEKL. The CDR3 consists of 17 residues. CDR3 amino acids: CASSQDSRGSRNYGYTF. CDR3 nucleotide sequence: TGCGCCAGCAGCCAAGATTCCAGGGGCAGTAGGAACTATGGCTACACCTTC.

The J gene is TRBJ2-7, the V gene TRBV28; D might be TRBD2 (5 bases). Per the germline V gene, CDR1 is MDHEN and CDR2 is SYDVKM. V lost 2 bases and J lost 2, with 10 bases in between. The CDR3 is 14 residues long. CDR3 amino acids: CASSLGREPYEQYF. The CDR3 nucleotides are TGTGCCAGCAGTTTAGGTCGGGAACCCTACGAGCAGTACTTC.

The V and J genes are TRBV7-9 and TRBJ2-3, with unresolved D. Trimming left V 3 bases short and J 4 bases short, with 8 bases between. The CDR3 sequence is 13 residues long. Germline V gene sequence: CDR1 SEHNR, CDR2 FQNEAQ (reference sequence). The CDR3 is CASSFSSADTQYF. The CDR3 DNA follows: TGTGCCAGCAGCTTTTCGAGTGCAGATACGCAGTATTTT.

The genes are TRBV7-9 and TRBJ2-5; 10 bases agree with TRBD2. CDR1 is SEHNR and CDR2 is FQNEAQ in the germline V gene (reference sequence). V dropped 0 bases and J dropped 0; count of bases not matched to a gene: 10. This CDR3 is built from 19 residues. CDR3: CASSLAASGGWGYQETQYF. The DNA of the CDR3 is TGTGCCAGCAGCTTAGCGGCTAGCGGGGGCTGGGGGTACCAAGAGACCCAGTACTTC.

The chain joins TRBV5-6 to TRBJ2-7; 13 bases agree with TRBD2. This CDR3 has 14 residues. CDR1 and CDR2 from the germline V gene are SGHDT and YYEEEE. The trim removed 3 bases at V and 4 bases at J, leaving 1 base unmatched. For the CDR3, the DNA is TGTGCCAGCAGCTGGACTAGCGGGAGTTACGAGCAGTACTTC. Protein sequence: CASSWTSGSYEQYF.

This chain links TRBV2 with TRBJ2-5; TRBD2 might be the D (5 bases). Trimming took off 2 bases at V and 4 bases at J, with 8 bases between the two ends. Germline CDR1 is SNHLY and CDR2 is FYNNEI. This CDR3 has 13 amino acids. CDR3 in amino acids: CASSELAGETQYF. The CDR3 bases are TGTGCCAGCAGTGAACTAGCAGGAGAGACCCAGTACTTC.

The rearrangement uses TRBV28 and TRBJ1-5; a possible D gene is TRBD1 (6 bases). Germline loops: CDR1 MDHEN, CDR2 SYDVKM. Trimming took 6 bases from V and 9 from J, leaving 21 bases between them. The CDR3 consists of 15 residues. CDR3: CASRSGQRTMGPQHF. The CDR3 DNA sequence: TGTGCCAGCAGATCAGGACAGAGAACAATGGGGCCCCAGCATTTT.

The genes are TRBV6-5 and TRBJ2-3; D is unclear. The length of the CDR3 is 12 residues. Germline CDR1 MNHEY, CDR2 SVGAGI. Trimming took 6 bases from V and 5 from J, leaving 9 bases between them. CDR3 in amino acids: CASSQNLDTQYF. CDR3 DNA sequence: TGTGCCAGCAGCCAGAACCTAGATACGCAGTATTTT.

The chain links TRBV11-2 to TRBJ2-1, with TRBD2 identical over 10 bases. The V gene's germline CDR1 is SGHAT and CDR2 FQNNGV. This CDR3 contains 16 residues. V was pared by 5 bases and J by 4 bases, with 8 bases of the junction left unmatched. As DNA, the CDR3 is TGTGCCAGCAGCCCCTTTACTAGCGGGATATACAATGAGCAGTTCTTC. Translated: CASSPFTSGIYNEQFF.

The rearrangement links TRBV11-2 to TRBJ2-7; TRBD2 is a possible D gene (6 bases). Trimming took off 5 bases at V and 3 bases at J, with 14 bases between the two ends. The length of the CDR3 is 14 residues. The germline V gene has CDR1 SGHAT and CDR2 FQNNGV. The CDR3 loop reads CASSPGSKVYEQYF. In DNA, the CDR3 is TGTGCCAGCAGCCCCGGGAGCAAGGTCTACGAGCAGTACTTC.

As DNA, the CDR3 is TGTGCCAGCAGCTTAGGTCCTTCGGGGCTAGCTCGTGATACGCAGTATTTT. Amino acid sequence: CASSLGPSGLARDTQYF. The chain recombines TRBV11-3 with TRBJ2-3, with D perhaps TRBD1 or TRBD2 (5 bases each). The CDR3 loop spans 17 amino acids. V was cut by 1 base and J by 6 bases, with 20 bases left in between. From germline, CDR1 is SGHNT and CDR2 YENEEA.

V usage is TRBV4-1 and J usage is TRBJ2-2; D gene ambiguous. Trimming stripped 1 base from V and 6 bases from J, with 18 bases between. This CDR3 contains 17 residues. CDR1 and CDR2 from the germline V gene are MGHRA and YSYEKL. CDR3 region: CASSQGFRRLPPGELFF. CDR3 DNA sequence: TGCGCCAGCAGCCAAGGGTTTCGGAGATTACCACCCGGGGAGCTGTTTTTT.

The CDR3 here is CASSHQGKGTSGIYNEQFF. In nucleotides, the CDR3 is TGCGCCAGCAGCCACCAGGGTAAGGGTACTAGCGGGATTTACAATGAGCAGTTCTTC. The chain couples TRBV4-1 to TRBJ2-1, with 10 bases that match TRBD2. V dropped 3 bases and J dropped 4; count of bases not matched to a gene: 15. The length of the CDR3 is 19 residues. Germline assignment: CDR1 MGHRA and CDR2 YSYEKL.

This rearrangement joins TRBV13 to TRBJ2-3; D not certain. With 0 bases removed from V and 4 bases from J, the gap between germline ends came to 8 bases. The CDR3 sequence is 14 residues long. The germline V gene has CDR1 PRHDT and CDR2 FYEKMQ (reference sequence). CDR3 sequence (DNA): TGTGCCAGCAGCTTAGGGTTTGCCTCAGATACGCAGTATTTT. Its protein is CASSLGFASDTQYF.

This clone appeared a single time. The CDR3 loop is CASSFGQNTGELFF. CDR3 bases: TGTGCCAGCAGCTTCGGGCAGAACACCGGGGAGCTGTTTTTT. The chain employs TRBV5-4 and TRBJ2-2; D remains ambiguous. V was pared by 2 bases and J by 1 base, with 6 bases between. The germline gives CDR1 SGHNT, CDR2 YYREEE (reference sequence). This CDR3 has 14 amino acids.

This chain connects TRBV7-9 to TRBJ2-1, with 8 bases aligning to TRBD1. V was clipped by 4 bases and J by 10 bases; unmatched bases: 3. CDR1 SEHNR and CDR2 FQNEAQ come from the germline V gene (reference sequence). CDR3 size: 12 residues. CDR3 loop: CASSSTGDEQFF. CDR3 bases: TGTGCCAGCAGCTCGACAGGGGACGAGCAGTTCTTC.